This entry is about one T cell receptor (beta chain). Its matching antigen is unknown. A few pairs of donors had their unstimulated naive, memory, effector memory and TEMRA subsets sequenced. This CDR3 has 13 residues. The ends were cut back, 0 bases at V and 8 bases at J, with 11 bases in the middle. Germline CDR1 is SGHKS and CDR2 is YYEKEE (reference sequence). This entry belongs to a study of siplizumab effects on memory and regulatory T cells. TCRdb's copy holds only in-frame clones and misses some; the assay was immunoSEQ multiplex PCR. The data show about 52,000 clones, with 95% to 98% seen just once and 0.55% to 0.65% held by the top ten. Overall study findings and caveats: Unstimulated naive T cells seemed to show more diversity than memory cells did, and they also seemed to be among the major contributors to the alloresponse. Siplizumab gave mappable alloreactive CD4+ clones an average Treg-derived fraction of about 69%, against around 27% in controls.

This chain joins TRBV5-5 and TRBJ1-1; a weak D match, TRBD1 (5 bases). Sequencing was performed on naive CD4+ T cells sorted from blood. This sequence originates from a human donor in good health. The CDR3 DNA is TGTGCCAGCAGCTTGGCCGGGGGATCGGAAGCTTTCTTT. Amino acids: CASSLAGGSEAFF.